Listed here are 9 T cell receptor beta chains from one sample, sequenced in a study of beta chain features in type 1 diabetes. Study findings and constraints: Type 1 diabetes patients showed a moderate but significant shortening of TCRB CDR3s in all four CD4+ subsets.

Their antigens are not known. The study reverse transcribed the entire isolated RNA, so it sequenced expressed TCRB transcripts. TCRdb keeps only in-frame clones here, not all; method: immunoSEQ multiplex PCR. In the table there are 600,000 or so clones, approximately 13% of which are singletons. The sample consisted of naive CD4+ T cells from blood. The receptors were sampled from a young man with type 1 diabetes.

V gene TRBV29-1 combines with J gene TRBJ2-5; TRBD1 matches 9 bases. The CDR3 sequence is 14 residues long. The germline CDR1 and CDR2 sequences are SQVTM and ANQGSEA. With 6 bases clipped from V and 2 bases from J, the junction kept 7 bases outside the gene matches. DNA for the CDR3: TGCAGCGTCCTGGACAGGGGAACACAAGAGACCCAGTACTTC. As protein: CSVLDRGTQETQYF.

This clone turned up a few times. CDR3 region: CASSPEGFRSTDTQYF. The CDR3 region has the DNA TGCGCCAGCAGCCCGGAGGGTTTCAGGAGCACAGATACGCAGTATTTT. The chain carries TRBV10-2 and TRBJ2-3; D is possibly TRBD2 (6 bases). The CDR3 covers 16 residues. Trimming removed 6 bases at V and 0 bases at J, with 16 bases between. Germline-derived CDR1 and CDR2 are WSHSY and SAAADI.

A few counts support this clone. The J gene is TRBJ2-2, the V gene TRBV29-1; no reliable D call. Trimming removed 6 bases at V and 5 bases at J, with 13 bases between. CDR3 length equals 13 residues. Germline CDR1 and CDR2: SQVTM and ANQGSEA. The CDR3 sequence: CSVGSPSTGELFF. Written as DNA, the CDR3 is TGCAGCGTGGGGTCGCCGTCGACCGGGGAGCTGTTTTTT.

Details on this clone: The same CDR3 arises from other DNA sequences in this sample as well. The DNA of the CDR3 is TGTGCCAGCAGCTTTCGAGATACGCAGTATTTT. This codes for CASSFRDTQYF. The J gene is TRBJ2-3, the V gene TRBV7-2; D uncertain. There are 11 residues in the CDR3. Germline CDR1 is SGHTA and CDR2 is FQGNSA. V gave up 3 bases and J gave up 5 bases, with 3 bases separating them. Full variable domain (rest looked up from reference TRBV7-2 and TRBJ2-3): GAGVSQSPSNKVTEKGKDVELRCDPISGHTALYWYRQSLGQGLEFLIYFQGNSAPDKSGLPSDRFSAERTGGSVSTLTIQRTQQEDSAVYLCASSFRDTQYFGPGTRLTVL.

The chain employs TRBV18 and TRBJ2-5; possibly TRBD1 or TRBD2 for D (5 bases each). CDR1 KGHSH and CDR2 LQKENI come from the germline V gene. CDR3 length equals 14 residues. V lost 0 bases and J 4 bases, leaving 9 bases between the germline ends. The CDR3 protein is CASSPPAGRETQYF. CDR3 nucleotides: TGTGCCAGCTCACCACCGGCAGGGAGAGAGACCCAGTACTTC.

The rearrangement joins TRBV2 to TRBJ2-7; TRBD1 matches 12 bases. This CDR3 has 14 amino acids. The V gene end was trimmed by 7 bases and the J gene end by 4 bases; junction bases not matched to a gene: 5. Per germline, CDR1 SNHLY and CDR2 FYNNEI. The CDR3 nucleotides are TGTGCCAGCAAGGCGGGACAGGGGGCGTACGAGCAGTACTTC. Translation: CASKAGQGAYEQYF.

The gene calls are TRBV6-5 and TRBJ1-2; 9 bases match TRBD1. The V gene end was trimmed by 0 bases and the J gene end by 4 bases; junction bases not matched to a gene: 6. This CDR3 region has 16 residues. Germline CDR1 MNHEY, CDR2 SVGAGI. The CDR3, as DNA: TGTGCCAGCAGTTACTCGAGGACAGGGGACCTCTATGGCTACACCTTC. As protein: CASSYSRTGDLYGYTF.

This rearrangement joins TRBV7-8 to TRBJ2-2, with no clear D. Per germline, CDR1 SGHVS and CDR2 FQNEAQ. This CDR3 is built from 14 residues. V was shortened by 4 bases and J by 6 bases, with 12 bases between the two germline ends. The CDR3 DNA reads TGTGCCAGCAGCTATGTGGAGATGTCCGGGGAGCTGTTTTTT. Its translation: CASSYVEMSGELFF.

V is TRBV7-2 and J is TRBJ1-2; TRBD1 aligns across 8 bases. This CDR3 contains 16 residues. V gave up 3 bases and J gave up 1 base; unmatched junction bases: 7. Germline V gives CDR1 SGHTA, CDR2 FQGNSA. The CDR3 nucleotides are TGTGCCAGCAGCTTCCGGACAGGGACAAATAACTATGGCTACACCTTC. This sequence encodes CASSFRTGTNNYGYTF.